These 28 T cell receptor beta chains came from one sample sequenced in a study of control samples from healthy donors and cancer patients. Measured with immunoSEQ multiplex PCR; TCRdb has only the in-frame clones, and not every one. In the table there are over 100,000 clones, around nine tenths of which are singletons. The sequenced sample consisted of blood. All receptors derive from a woman in her forties or fifties in good health.

This clone was recorded once. The J gene is TRBJ2-7, the V gene TRBV5-1; TRBD2 matches at 11 bases. V trimming: 4 bases; J trimming: 0 bases; junction bases outside the gene matches: 9. Germline CDR1 SGHRS, CDR2 YFSETQ. The CDR3 length is 17 residues. CDR3 DNA: TGCGCCAGCAGCGTCGCCGGGACTAGCGGACTCTCCTACGAGCAGTACTTC. This sequence encodes CASSVAGTSGLSYEQYF.

This clone occurred once. The chain joins TRBV5-1 to TRBJ2-7; possible D gene TRBD1, 6 bases. The germline V gene encodes CDR1 SGHRS and CDR2 YFSETQ. V was pared by 7 bases and J by 2 bases, with 16 bases between. This CDR3 is built from 14 residues. The CDR3 loop is CASQRNRDTYEQYF. DNA for the CDR3: TGCGCCAGCCAACGTAACAGGGACACCTACGAGCAGTACTTC.

This clone appeared once. The chain couples TRBV5-6 to TRBJ2-1; D may be TRBD1 (6 bases). The CDR3 loop spans 17 amino acids. With 0 bases removed from V and 7 bases from J, the gap between germline ends came to 20 bases. Germline V lookup: CDR1 SGHDT, CDR2 YYEEEE. CDR3 DNA sequence: TGTGCCAGCAGCTTGGGGGCTGGGGCAGGGGTGGTGAATGAGCAGTTCTTC. Its protein product is CASSLGAGAGVVNEQFF.

This rearrangement joins TRBV12-5 to TRBJ1-4, with 9 bases lining up with TRBD1. J was trimmed by 8 bases and V by 6 bases; bases with no gene match: 10. Germline CDR1 and CDR2: LGHNT and FRNRAP. The CDR3 sequence is 15 residues long. The CDR3 protein is CASGKGTGLDEKLFF. In DNA form, the CDR3 reads TGTGCTAGTGGCAAGGGGACAGGGCTTGACGAAAAACTGTTTTTT.

The CDR3 nucleotides are TGTGCCAGCAGCTCCACCAGCGGGACGGGCCTGCGCACAGATACGCAGTATTTT. It translates to CASSSTSGTGLRTDTQYF. The chain uses TRBV11-3 and TRBJ2-3, with 7 positions matching TRBD2. J gave up 1 base and V 4 bases, and 14 bases lay outside the gene matches. The CDR3 spans 18 residues. CDR1 is SGHNT and CDR2 is YENEEA in the germline V gene.

This chain links TRBV4-3 with TRBJ2-2, with TRBD1 identical over 7 bases. The CDR3 is made up of 14 amino acids. CDR1 is LGHNA, CDR2 YSLEER, per germline. J was trimmed by 6 bases and V by 0 bases; bases with no gene match: 1. CDR3 sequence reads: CASSQETGAGELFF. For the CDR3, the DNA is TGCGCCAGCAGCCAAGAAACAGGGGCCGGGGAGCTGTTTTTT.

As for this clone: Other DNA sequences from this sample encode an identical CDR3 as well. The CDR3 bases are TGCAGCGTTGGGCAGGGGGGGGATACGCAGTATTTT. This gives the protein CSVGQGGDTQYF. The J gene is TRBJ2-3, the V gene TRBV29-1; either TRBD1 or TRBD2 may supply D (7 bases each). The CDR3 spans 12 residues. V lost 4 bases to trimming and J lost 6 bases, with 11 bases between them. Germline CDR1 SQVTM, CDR2 ANQGSEA.

The chain uses TRBV27 and TRBJ2-2, with D possibly being TRBD1 or TRBD2 (5 bases each). Trimming took off 3 bases at V and 6 bases at J, with 8 bases between the two ends. This CDR3 contains 13 residues. Germline-derived CDR1 and CDR2 are MNHEY and SMNVEV (reference sequence). CDR3 in DNA: TGTGCCAGCAGTTTTCGGGGCTCCGGGGAGCTGTTTTTT. Translating it yields CASSFRGSGELFF.

This chain uses TRBV18 with TRBJ1-2; D possibly corresponds to TRBD1 (5 bases). The germline gives CDR1 KGHSH, CDR2 LQKENI. CDR3 size: 15 residues. V lost 1 base and J 0 bases, leaving 9 bases between the germline ends. The CDR3 DNA sequence: TGTGCCAGCTCACCACGGGAAGGGGCTAACTATGGCTACACCTTC. It encodes CASSPREGANYGYTF.

V gene TRBV6-5 combines with J gene TRBJ2-1; 9 bases line up with TRBD2. Germline values: CDR1 MNHEY, CDR2 SVGAGI. V trimming: 6 bases; J trimming: 9 bases; junction bases outside the gene matches: 12. CDR3 length: 15 residues. This CDR3 reads CASRPVAGVKGEQFF. CDR3 nucleotide sequence: TGTGCCAGCAGACCGGTAGCGGGGGTTAAGGGTGAGCAGTTCTTC.

The rearrangement joins TRBV15 to TRBJ2-5; D may be TRBD1 or TRBD2 (6 bases each). The V end lost 1 base, the J end lost 5 bases, and 8 bases lay between the germline ends. CDR1 is LNHNV and CDR2 is YYDKDF in the germline V gene (reference sequence). The CDR3 is made up of 13 amino acids. The CDR3 here is CATSRVGGETQYF. The CDR3 bases are TGTGCCACCAGCAGAGTAGGGGGGGAGACCCAGTACTTC.

The chain's CDR3 is CAWRFPITNYGYTF. Written as DNA, the CDR3 is TGTGCCTGGAGGTTCCCGATAACTAACTATGGCTACACCTTC. The rearrangement joins TRBV30 to TRBJ1-2, with D uncertain. Germline V CDR1 and CDR2: GTSNPN, SVGIG (reference sequence). The CDR3 length is 14 residues. The V gene lost 3 bases and the J gene lost 0 bases, with 11 bases spanning the gap.

The chain has TRBV27 and TRBJ2-4; D unclear. The CDR3 sequence is 16 residues long. Trimming removed 4 bases at V and 3 bases at J, with 16 bases between. In germline, CDR1 is MNHEY, CDR2 SMNVEV (reference sequence). The CDR3, as DNA: TGTGCCAGCAGTTCCTTGGGGTCTTTAGACAAAAACATTCAGTACTTC. Translating it yields CASSSLGSLDKNIQYF.

In its sample, this clone was seen once. The genes are TRBV11-2 and TRBJ2-7; a possible D gene is TRBD2 (6 bases). In germline, CDR1 is SGHAT, CDR2 FQNNGV. The V and J ends lost 1 base and 4 bases respectively, with 8 bases between them. The CDR3 is 13 residues long. CDR3 nucleotide sequence: TGTGCCAGCAGCTTAGGGAGGGGTTACGAGCAGTACTTC. It encodes CASSLGRGYEQYF.

The gene calls are TRBV11-2 and TRBJ2-3; perhaps TRBD2 as D (6 bases). Germline V CDR1 and CDR2: SGHAT, FQNNGV. V was clipped by 7 bases and J by 0 bases, with 14 bases between them. The CDR3 length is 15 residues. The CDR3 loop reads CASTNAGLSTDTQYF. CDR3 nucleotides: TGTGCCAGCACTAACGCGGGACTTAGCACAGATACGCAGTATTTT. Full variable domain (remainder filled in from reference TRBV11-2 and TRBJ2-3): EAGVAQSPRYKIIEKRQSVAFWCNPISGHATLYWYQQILGQGPKLLIQFQNNGVVDDSQLPKDRFSAERLKGVDSTLKIQPAKLEDSAVYLCASTNAGLSTDTQYFGPGTRLTVL.

The chain joins TRBV6-2 or TRBV6-3 to TRBJ1-1, with 7 positions matching TRBD1. The CDR3 runs 16 residues. V shed 4 bases, J shed 1 base, and the junction held 9 bases outside the gene matches. The germline V gene encodes CDR1 MNHEY and CDR2 SVGEGT. The CDR3 protein is CASSSLPGQKNTEAFF. The CDR3 DNA is TGTGCCAGCAGTTCACTTCCGGGACAGAAGAACACTGAAGCTTTCTTT.

The V and J genes are TRBV30 and TRBJ1-2; TRBD1 aligns across 7 bases. The CDR3 is made up of 13 amino acids. The junction had 6 bases not matched to a gene; V was cut back by 3 bases and J by 5 bases. Germline V gives CDR1 GTSNPN, CDR2 SVGIG (reference sequence). CDR3 sequence: CAWSEGAVYGYTF. In nucleotides, the CDR3 is TGTGCCTGGAGCGAGGGGGCAGTTTATGGCTACACCTTC. The whole variable domain, filled in from reference TRBV30 and TRBJ1-2, reads SQTIHQWPATLVQPVGSPLSLECTVEGTSNPNLYWYRQAAGRGLQLLFYSVGIGQISSEVPQNLSASRPQDRQFILSSKKLLLSDSGFYLCAWSEGAVYGYTFGSGTRLTVV.

This rearrangement joins TRBV19 to TRBJ2-7; 7 positions match TRBD1. Losses at the gene ends were 5 bases for V and 5 bases for J; bases not matched to a gene: 9. The CDR3 runs to 14 residues. Germline values: CDR1 LNHDA, CDR2 SQIVND (reference sequence). DNA for the CDR3: TGTGCCAGTAGTGTCGTGACAGGGTCGAACGAGCAGTACTTC. Residues: CASSVVTGSNEQYF.

The rearrangement links TRBV5-8 to TRBJ1-6, with D hard to call. V was clipped by 2 bases and J by 6 bases, with 9 bases between them. Germline V gene lookup returns CDR1 SGHTS and CDR2 YDEGEE. This CDR3 region has 14 residues. The CDR3 loop is CASSLRYSNSPLHF. In nucleotides, the CDR3 is TGTGCCAGCAGCTTACGGTACAGTAATTCACCCCTCCACTTT.

The chain links TRBV7-3 to TRBJ2-1, with D perhaps matching TRBD2 (5 bases). V was shortened by 3 bases and J by 9 bases, with 18 bases between the two germline ends. Per the germline V gene, CDR1 is SGHTA and CDR2 is FQGTGA. The CDR3 contains 15 residues. The CDR3 DNA follows: TGTGCCAGCAGCTTGAGCGGAGCCCTGACCGGTGAGCAGTTCTTC. Protein sequence: CASSLSGALTGEQFF. The whole variable domain, remainder taken from reference TRBV7-3 and TRBJ2-1, is GAGVSQTPSNKVTEKGKYVELRCDPISGHTALYWYRQSLGQGPEFLIYFQGTGAADDSGLPNDRFFAVRPEGSVSTLKIQRTERGDSAVYLCASSLSGALTGEQFFGPGTRLTVL.

This sequence joins TRBV29-1 and TRBJ2-6; 9 nucleotides align to TRBD1. V trimming: 7 bases; J trimming: 2 bases; junction bases outside the gene matches: 12. Germline loops: CDR1 SQVTM, CDR2 ANQGSEA. This CDR3 comprises 17 residues. As DNA, the CDR3 is TGCAGCGCCTATACCGGGACAGGGTCCGCTGGGGCCAACGTCCTGACTTTC. Residues: CSAYTGTGSAGANVLTF.

The chain has TRBV19 and TRBJ1-2; D is unresolved. The CDR3 totals 14 residues. V shed 7 bases and J shed 2 bases, with 14 bases lying between them. Germline V gene lookup returns CDR1 LNHDA and CDR2 SQIVND (reference sequence). This CDR3 is CASTVAPVNYGYTF. The CDR3 bases are TGTGCCAGTACCGTGGCCCCCGTCAACTATGGCTACACCTTC. The variable domain in full, completed from reference TRBV19 and TRBJ1-2, reads DGGITQSPKYLFRKEGQNVTLSCEQNLNHDAMYWYRQDPGQGLRLIYYSQIVNDFQKGDIAEGYSVSREKKESFPLTVTSAQKNPTAFYLCASTVAPVNYGYTFGSGTRLTVV.

J is TRBJ2-7 and V is TRBV5-5, with 7 bases lining up with TRBD2. V shed 4 bases and J 2 bases; nucleotides not matched to a gene: 6. Germline loops: CDR1 SGHKS, CDR2 YYEKEE (reference sequence). The length of the CDR3 is 14 residues. CDR3 DNA sequence: TGTGCCAGCAGCCCGTGGACTAGGACCTACGAGCAGTACGTC. Protein: CASSPWTRTYEQYV.

The V gene is TRBV19, the J gene TRBJ2-7; possible D gene TRBD1, 6 bases. The ends were cut back, 2 bases at V and 2 bases at J, with 19 bases in the middle. Per germline, CDR1 LNHDA and CDR2 SQIVND (reference sequence). The CDR3 is 17 residues long. The CDR3 DNA follows: TGTGCCAGTAGTATAACGACTACGGACAGTAACCCCTACGAGCAGTACTTC. Translating it yields CASSITTTDSNPYEQYF.

The chain recombines TRBV11-3 with TRBJ2-3; TRBD2 aligns across 7 bases. Unmatched junction bases numbered 8, after V lost 4 bases and J lost 4 bases. This CDR3 has 15 residues. Germline values: CDR1 SGHNT, CDR2 YENEEA. DNA of the CDR3: TGTGCCAGCAGCTCGAGGGGAGGGCCGGCAGATACGCAGTATTTT. As protein: CASSSRGGPADTQYF.

The chain couples TRBV20-1 to TRBJ1-5; 7 nucleotides agree with TRBD1. The CDR3 consists of 17 residues. Trimming removed 3 bases from V and 3 bases from J; junction bases left unmatched: 14. Per germline, CDR1 DFQATT and CDR2 SNEGSKA (reference sequence). The CDR3 nucleotides are TGCAGTGCTAGTAATATTAGAGGGGACAGAGTCAATCAGCCCCAGCATTTT. This encodes CSASNIRGDRVNQPQHF.

The chain joins TRBV29-1 to TRBJ1-3; weak D call: TRBD1 (6 bases). CDR3 length: 17 residues. Germline CDR1 SQVTM, CDR2 ANQGSEA. The V end lost 4 bases, the J end lost 8 bases, and 27 bases lay between the germline ends. CDR3 nucleotide sequence: TGCAGCGTTGTTGTCTTGGGGGCCGAGTTACACTGGGACACCATATATTTT. It encodes CSVVVLGAELHWDTIYF.

The sample holds one count of this clone. The chain recombines TRBV29-1 with TRBJ2-1; TRBD2 aligns across 15 bases. This CDR3 comprises 15 residues. The V segment lost 7 bases and the J segment 7 bases; nucleotides outside the gene matches: 8. Germline V lookup: CDR1 SQVTM, CDR2 ANQGSEA. The CDR3 here is CSARTSGRARNEQFF. DNA for the CDR3: TGCAGCGCCCGGACTAGCGGGAGGGCCAGGAATGAGCAGTTCTTC.